A selection of T cell receptor beta chains follows, all from one sample in a study of healthy donors' naive CD4 and CD8 T cells. In TCRdb, the reads were re-called with MiXCR into one record per CDR3 protein. The sample holds about 180,000 distinct CDR3 sequences, around 74% seen once. The specimen sequenced was naive CD4+ and CD8+ T cells sorted from blood, pooled from several donors. The source is a pool of human donors in good health; the sample pools cells from several healthy donors. CDR3s include the opening cysteine and the closing phenylalanine or tryptophan. The D gene is left open where the match is weak. Size is stated for part of the rows, as once, few or many counts, or as a class when the clone is expanded.

cdr3_length j_call clone_size v_call d_call cdr3_aa cdr3_nt
12 TRBJ2-7 NA TRBV29-1 NA CSVEPAAGEQCF TGCAGCGTTGAGCCCGCGGCGGGCGAGCAGTGCTTC
12 TRBJ2-7 NA TRBV29-1 TRBD1 CSFEGDSYEQYF TGCAGCTTCGAAGGGGACAGTTACGAGCAGTACTTC
15 TRBJ2-1 NA TRBV29-1 NA CSVPWPLSSYNEQFF TGCAGCGTCCCCTGGCCTTTAAGCTCCTACAATGAGCAGTTCTTC
11 TRBJ2-3 few TRBV20-1 NA CSASVQGTQYF TGCAGTGCTAGTGTGCAGGGAACGCAGTATTTT
17 TRBJ2-1 NA TRBV29-1 TRBD2 CSVEGTSGQSSYNEQFF TGCAGCGTTGAAGGGACTAGCGGACAGAGCTCCTACAATGAGCAGTTCTTC
12 TRBJ2-7 NA TRBV2 TRBD1 CASRDSIYEQYF TGTGCCAGTCGGGACAGTATCTACGAGCAGTACTTC
12 TRBJ2-5 NA TRBV29-1 NA CSAYAGEETQYF TGCAGCGCCTACGCAGGGGAAGAGACCCAGTACTTC
15 TRBJ2-3 few TRBV6-5 TRBD1 CASSYWDRGSNTQYF TGTGCCAGCAGTTACTGGGACAGGGGGTCTAATACGCAGTATTTT
16 TRBJ2-1 once TRBV5-1 TRBD2 CASSLEGLAGVNEQFF TGCGCCAGCAGCTTAGAAGGACTAGCGGGAGTCAATGAGCAGTTCTTC
17 TRBJ2-5 NA TRBV14 TRBD2 CTSSQDRSGGLQETQYF TGTACCAGCAGCCAAGACCGGAGCGGGGGGCTCCAAGAGACCCAGTACTTC
13 TRBJ1-2 NA TRBV29-1 NA CSVEDDGGSGYTF TGCAGCGTTGAAGATGATGGCGGGTCTGGCTACACCTTC
14 TRBJ2-3 NA TRBV13 TRBD2 CASGLAVLADTQYF TGTGCCAGCGGGCTAGCGGTGTTGGCAGATACGCAGTATTTT
16 TRBJ2-5 few TRBV29-1 TRBD2 CSVESLAGGFQETQYF TGCAGCGTTGAATCACTAGCGGGAGGATTCCAAGAGACCCAGTACTTC
16 TRBJ2-3 once TRBV6-5 TRBD2 CASSSGGSGETDTQYF TGTGCCAGCAGCTCGGGCGGTAGCGGGGAAACAGATACGCAGTATTTT
17 TRBJ1-4 few TRBV27 TRBD1 CASSPSTGGGANEKLFF TGTGCCAGCAGTCCTTCGACAGGGGGAGGAGCTAATGAAAAACTGTTTTTT
13 TRBJ2-1 NA TRBV29-1 TRBD2 CSVERREGDEQFF TGCAGCGTTGAACGTCGGGAGGGCGATGAGCAGTTCTTC
15 TRBJ1-5 NA TRBV12-3/TRBV12-4 NA CASSQPGGMNQPQHF TGTGCCAGCAGTCAGCCGGGTGGGATGAATCAGCCCCAGCATTTT
16 TRBJ1-2 NA TRBV4-3 NA CASSQGLGGSNYGYTF TGCGCCAGCAGCCAAGGCTTAGGGGGATCTAACTATGGCTACACCTTC
14 TRBJ2-7 once TRBV6-5 NA CASSRGGTDYEQYF TGTGCCAGCAGCCGTGGCGGGACAGACTACGAGCAGTACTTC
14 TRBJ2-6 NA TRBV29-1 NA CSVVGSSGANVLTF TGCAGCGTTGTGGGGAGCTCTGGGGCCAACGTCCTGACTTTC
14 TRBJ2-1 NA TRBV29-1 NA CSGRRLADYNEQFF TGCAGCGGGAGGCGGCTAGCAGATTACAATGAGCAGTTCTTC
17 TRBJ1-2 NA TRBV27 NA CASSLNGRGATFGGYTF TGTGCCAGCAGTTTAAACGGCCGGGGCGCGACATTTGGTGGCTACACCTTC
11 TRBJ2-3 NA TRBV6-2/TRBV6-3 TRBD1 CASRGQDTQYF TGTGCCAGCAGGGGACAGGATACGCAGTATTTT
15 TRBJ2-1 few TRBV6-1 TRBD1 CASSELTGGSNEQFF TGTGCCAGCAGTGAATTAACAGGGGGTTCTAATGAGCAGTTCTTC
19 TRBJ2-3 NA TRBV7-8 TRBD2 CASSLMESGGIVMADTQYF TGTGCCAGCAGCTTAATGGAATCGGGAGGGATTGTGATGGCAGATACGCAGTATTTT
13 TRBJ1-2 NA TRBV30 TRBD1 CAWGTGPFYGYTF TGTGCCTGGGGGACAGGGCCCTTCTATGGCTACACCTTC
13 TRBJ2-1 NA TRBV29-1 TRBD2 CSVDHSGRDEQFF TGCAGCGTTGATCACAGCGGGAGGGATGAGCAGTTCTTC
14 TRBJ2-7 NA TRBV6-5 NA CASRPDYISYEQYF TGTGCCAGCAGGCCGGACTACATATCCTACGAGCAGTACTTC
13 TRBJ1-6 NA TRBV6-5 NA CASSSDQYSPLHF TGTGCCAGCAGTTCCGACCAGTATTCACCCCTCCACTTT
12 TRBJ1-2 NA TRBV29-1 NA CSVDNQGNGYTF TGCAGCGTTGATAACCAGGGGAATGGCTACACCTTC
17 TRBJ2-2 NA TRBV5-4 NA CASSLESTVAGTGELFF TGTGCCAGCAGCTTGGAGTCGACAGTCGCGGGCACCGGGGAGCTGTTTTTT
17 TRBJ2-1 NA TRBV20-1 TRBD1 CSAREYPTGETRNEQFF TGCAGTGCTAGAGAGTACCCTACAGGGGAAACTCGGAATGAGCAGTTCTTC
15 TRBJ1-1 NA TRBV6-2/TRBV6-3 NA CASSQLYSGRTEAFF TGTGCCAGCAGTCAACTTTACTCGGGGAGGACTGAAGCTTTCTTT